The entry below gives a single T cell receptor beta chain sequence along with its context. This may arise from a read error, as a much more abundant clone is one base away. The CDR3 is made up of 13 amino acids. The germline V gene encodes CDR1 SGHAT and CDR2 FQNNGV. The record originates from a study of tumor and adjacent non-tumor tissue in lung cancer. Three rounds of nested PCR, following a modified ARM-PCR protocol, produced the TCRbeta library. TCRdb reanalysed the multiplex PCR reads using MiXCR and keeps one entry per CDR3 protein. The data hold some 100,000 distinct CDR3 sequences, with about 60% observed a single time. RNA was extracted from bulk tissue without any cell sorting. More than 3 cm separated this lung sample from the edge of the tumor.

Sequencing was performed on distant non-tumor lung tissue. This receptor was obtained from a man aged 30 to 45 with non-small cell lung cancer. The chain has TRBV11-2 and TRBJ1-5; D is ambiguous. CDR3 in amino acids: CASSSRLNQSQHF. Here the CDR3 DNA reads TGTGCCAGCAGCTCCCGACTCAATCAGTCCCAGCATTTT.